The entry below describes one T cell receptor beta chain. Those enrolled in Seattle joined during active infection and were followed longitudinally afterward. The data stem from a study of blood T cell repertoires in COVID-19. Looking at the study overall: Italy, Spain and the United States were the sources of the convalescent and acute COVID-19 samples. In each case, the material was cDNA or gDNA derived from T cells, B-cell-depleted T cells, or PBMCs.

The CDR3 is 16 amino acids. Trimming took 1 base from V and 4 from J; bases not matched to a gene: 9. Germline V gene data show CDR1 as SGHAT and CDR2 as FQNNGV. Source study methods: Amplification of reference gene primers was used by the study to estimate nucleated cell counts. The repertoire was sequenced with immunoSEQ multiplex PCR; TCRdb's copy has only in-frame clones and lacks some. The DNA gave D and trimming, while V, J and clone size come from that table. The sample has 250,000 to 300,000 clones; approximately 87% are singletons. The sample consisted of peripheral blood. The TCR sequence derives from a woman aged 30 to 39 with COVID-19, enrolled during active disease. The chain employs TRBV11-2 and TRBJ2-7, with 8 bases lining up with TRBD1. CDR3 region: CASSLATGGRGYEQYF. DNA for the CDR3: TGTGCCAGCAGCTTAGCCACAGGGGGAAGAGGGTACGAGCAGTACTTC.